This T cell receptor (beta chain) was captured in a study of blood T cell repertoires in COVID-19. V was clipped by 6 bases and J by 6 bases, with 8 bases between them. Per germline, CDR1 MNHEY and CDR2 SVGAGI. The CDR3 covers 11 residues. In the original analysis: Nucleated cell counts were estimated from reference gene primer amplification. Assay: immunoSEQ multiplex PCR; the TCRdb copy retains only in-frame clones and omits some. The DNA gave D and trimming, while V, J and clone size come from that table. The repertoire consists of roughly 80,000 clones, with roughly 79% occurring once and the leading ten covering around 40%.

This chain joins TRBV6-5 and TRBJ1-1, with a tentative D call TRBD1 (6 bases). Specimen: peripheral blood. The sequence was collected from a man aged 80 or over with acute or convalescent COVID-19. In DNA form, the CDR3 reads TGTGCCAGCAGGGACAGAGCTGAAGCTTTCTTT. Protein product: CASRDRAEAFF.